These 28 T cell receptor beta chains came from one sample sequenced in a study of preoperative IRX-2 immunotherapy in early breast cancer. The treatment here: preoperative locoregional IRX-2 cytokine immunotherapy. Sequencing used immunoSEQ multiplex PCR; TCRdb keeps in-frame clones, though not all of them. This sample carries 30,000 or so clones, 83% of them seen once, and the ten largest clones take around 2.7%. The source was lymph node tissue, collected from a patient treated with IRX-2 immunotherapy. The receptors originated from a human donor with breast cancer.

The gene calls are TRBV5-4 and TRBJ2-7, with D perhaps assigned TRBD1 or TRBD2 (5 bases each). V was pared by 3 bases and J by 2 bases, with 9 bases between. This CDR3 is built from 13 residues. Germline CDR1 SGHNT, CDR2 YYREEE (reference sequence). DNA for the CDR3: TGTGCCAGCAGCTGGGGGTCCCCCTACGAGCAGTACTTC. Translation gives CASSWGSPYEQYF.

V gene TRBV2 combines with J gene TRBJ2-2, with TRBD1 identical over 9 bases. V shed 6 bases, J shed 4 bases, and the junction held 6 bases outside the gene matches. Germline CDR1 and CDR2: SNHLY and FYNNEI. The CDR3 loop spans 15 amino acids. In nucleotides, the CDR3 is TGTGCCAGCAGACTGGGACAGGGCGGCACCGGGGAGCTGTTTTTT. It specifies CASRLGQGGTGELFF.

The gene calls are TRBV6-8 and TRBJ2-2, with D tentatively TRBD2 (6 bases). From germline, CDR1 is MNHGY and CDR2 SAAAGT. V shed 5 bases and J shed 1 base, with 14 bases lying between them. The CDR3 sequence is 16 residues long. CDR3 in amino acids: CASSPGLGGNTGELFF. The CDR3 nucleotides are TGTGCCAGCAGTCCAGGGCTGGGGGGGAACACCGGGGAGCTGTTTTTT.

V and J are TRBV28 and TRBJ1-6; D is unclear. From germline, CDR1 is MDHEN and CDR2 SYDVKM. The CDR3 spans 13 residues. Trimming cost V 6 bases and J 1 base, with 4 bases left between them. CDR3 amino acids: CASRESYNSPLHF. The CDR3 DNA is TGTGCCAGCAGGGAATCCTATAATTCACCCCTCCACTTT.

The rearrangement joins TRBV5-1 to TRBJ2-6; D is uncertain. The CDR3 runs to 16 residues. Germline CDR1 reads SGHRS; CDR2 reads YFSETQ. V was cut by 3 bases and J by 0 bases, with 10 bases left in between. CDR3 region: CASSSGTPSGANVLTF. CDR3 sequence (DNA): TGCGCCAGCAGCTCAGGCACCCCCTCTGGGGCCAACGTCCTGACTTTC.

The chain combines TRBV18 with TRBJ2-1, with D possibly being TRBD1 or TRBD2 (5 bases each). The V end was cut by 4 bases, the J end by 7 bases, with 14 bases between. Germline V gene data show CDR1 as KGHSH and CDR2 as LQKENI. The CDR3 length is 14 residues. The chain's CDR3 is CASSLWDPVNEQFF. Written as DNA, the CDR3 is TGTGCCAGCTCACTTTGGGACCCGGTAAATGAGCAGTTCTTC.

This CDR3 is CASSPGQGRGIIEQYF. The CDR3 coding sequence is TGCGCCAGCAGCCCCGGACAGGGAAGGGGAATCATAGAGCAGTACTTC. V is TRBV5-1 and J is TRBJ2-7, with 8 nucleotides matching TRBD1. J lost 7 bases, V lost 4 bases, and 16 bases had no gene match. The CDR3 is made up of 16 amino acids. The germline CDR1 and CDR2 sequences are SGHRS and YFSETQ.

V and J are TRBV7-8 and TRBJ1-3, with D maybe TRBD1 (5 bases). Germline CDR1 and CDR2: SGHVS and FQNEAQ. V was shortened by 3 bases and J by 2 bases, with 5 bases between the two germline ends. This CDR3 has 13 residues. The CDR3 DNA reads as TGTGCCAGCAGCTTCAGGGCTGGAAACACCATATATTTT. Protein product: CASSFRAGNTIYF.

Concerning this clone itself: Coverage ceases 1 residue before the CDR3 finishes, and the germline J gene fills in the end. V is TRBV6-1 and J is TRBJ2-7; D gene ambiguous. The germline V gene has CDR1 MNHNS and CDR2 SASEGT. Between the trimmed V and J ends, which lost 0 bases and 3 bases, there was a span of 9 bases. The CDR3 is 14 residues long. The CDR3 DNA, read in part, is TGTGCCAGCAGTGAAGCGCAAGGCCACTACGAGCAGTAC. Translation gives CASSEAQGHYEQY. The whole CDR3 reads CASSEAQGHYEQYF.

This sequence joins TRBV18 and TRBJ2-7, with D possibly TRBD1 on 5 matching bases. The germline V gene has CDR1 KGHSH and CDR2 LQKENI. CDR3 length equals 16 residues. V lost 4 bases to trimming and J lost 1 base, with 17 bases between them. CDR3: CASSQRQSPESYEQYF. CDR3 bases: TGTGCCAGCTCACAACGACAGAGCCCAGAATCCTACGAGCAGTACTTC.

The table lists this clone with a count of one. J is TRBJ1-2 and V is TRBV18, with 7 bases fitting TRBD1. Trimming cost V 2 bases and J 1 base; bases outside gene matches: 16. The V gene's germline CDR1 is KGHSH and CDR2 LQKENI. The CDR3 sequence is 19 residues long. For the CDR3, the DNA is TGTGCCAGCTCACCAAGTGGGACAGATATAATTCGCTATAACTATGGCTACACCTTC. Amino acid sequence: CASSPSGTDIIRYNYGYTF.

This chain connects TRBV25-1 to TRBJ2-2; no definite D call. Germline loops: CDR1 MGHDK, CDR2 SYGVNS. This CDR3 contains 15 residues. V lost 1 base and J 6 bases, leaving 12 bases between the germline ends. This CDR3 is CASSEFGSRAGELFF. CDR3 sequence (DNA): TGTGCCAGCAGTGAATTCGGCTCCCGGGCCGGGGAGCTGTTTTTT.

The chain links TRBV25-1 to TRBJ1-4; 7 bases match TRBD1. V shed 10 bases and J 3 bases; nucleotides not matched to a gene: 5. The CDR3 spans 13 residues. Germline V gene sequence: CDR1 MGHDK, CDR2 SYGVNS. The DNA for the CDR3 is TGTGCCACAAGGGACAGCCCTAATGAAAAACTGTTTTTT. Translated, it gives CATRDSPNEKLFF.

V and J are TRBV14 and TRBJ2-3; perhaps TRBD2 as D (6 bases). The CDR3 runs 18 residues. V was shortened by 4 bases and J by 6 bases, with 26 bases between the two germline ends. Germline-derived CDR1 and CDR2 are SGHDN and FVKESK. CDR3 nucleotide sequence: TGTGCCAGCAGCCTCCCCGGCGGGCGGGGTCCCGCCGGTGATACGCAGTATTTT. It yields the protein CASSLPGGRGPAGDTQYF.

The V call is TRBV19, the J call TRBJ1-5, with TRBD1 identical over 9 bases. The CDR3 has 14 residues. The ends lost 7 bases at V and 4 bases at J; junction bases unmatched: 5. CDR1 and CDR2 from the germline V gene are LNHDA and SQIVND (reference sequence). The CDR3 spells CASTRTGANQPQHF. CDR3 in DNA: TGTGCCAGTACACGGACAGGGGCGAATCAGCCCCAGCATTTT.

V and J are TRBV5-1 and TRBJ2-1; either TRBD1 or TRBD2 may fit D (5 bases each). V shed 4 bases and J shed 0 bases, with 17 bases lying between them. Germline lookup yields CDR1 SGHRS and CDR2 YFSETQ. This CDR3 contains 17 residues. CDR3: CASSQDFGALSYNEQFF. The CDR3 DNA reads TGCGCCAGCAGCCAAGATTTCGGGGCGCTCTCCTACAATGAGCAGTTCTTC.

The chain has TRBV7-5 and TRBJ2-1; TRBD1, the table's D call, was not compared with the DNA. TRBV7-5 counts as a pseudogene. The CDR3 covers 17 residues. The CDR3 DNA follows: TGTGCCAGCAGCATCAAACAGGACAGGTTCTCCTACAATGAGCAGTTCTTC. This gives the protein CASSIKQDRFSYNEQFF.

This chain uses TRBV10-3 with TRBJ1-5; 7 bases are a match to TRBD1. The trim removed 2 bases at V and 1 base at J, leaving 5 bases unmatched. CDR3 size: 16 residues. Germline CDR1 is ENHRY and CDR2 is SYGVKD. In DNA form, the CDR3 reads TGTGCCATCAGTGAGCTGGCCAGGGGGAGCAATCAGCCCCAGCATTTT. Protein product: CAISELARGSNQPQHF.

This chain joins TRBV30 and TRBJ1-2; D may be TRBD1 (5 bases). V shed 3 bases and J shed 8 bases, with 22 bases lying between them. Germline assignment: CDR1 GTSNPN and CDR2 SVGIG (reference sequence). This CDR3 is built from 15 residues. Written as DNA, the CDR3 is TGTGCCTGGAGCCTAATGCTAACCGGGGACGGCGGCTACACCTTC. As protein: CAWSLMLTGDGGYTF.

The chain couples TRBV28 to TRBJ1-1; perhaps TRBD1 as D (5 bases). This CDR3 has 13 amino acids. Germline CDR1 reads MDHEN; CDR2 reads SYDVKM. Trimming cost V 7 bases and J 3 bases, with 12 bases left between them. DNA of the CDR3: TGTGCCAGCACTGGGGCCGGCGACACTGAAGCTTTCTTT. Its translation: CASTGAGDTEAFF.

The rearrangement links TRBV28 to TRBJ2-2; 11 bases fit TRBD2. CDR3 length: 15 amino acids. The germline gives CDR1 MDHEN, CDR2 SYDVKM. V shed 6 bases and J 6 bases; nucleotides not matched to a gene: 6. Here the CDR3 DNA reads TGTGCCAGCAGCCTAGCGGGAGGTGTTTCCGGGGAGCTGTTTTTT. Protein product: CASSLAGGVSGELFF.

V usage is TRBV5-1 and J usage is TRBJ1-1; D ambiguous. The V gene lost 0 bases and the J gene lost 4 bases, with 10 bases spanning the gap. Germline CDR1 is SGHRS and CDR2 is YFSETQ. CDR3 length equals 14 residues. For the CDR3, the DNA is TGCGCCAGCAGCTTGGTAGGCAGTCGCACTGAAGCTTTCTTT. Protein product: CASSLVGSRTEAFF.

The chain combines TRBV4-1 with TRBJ1-6; D is unclear. V was trimmed by 0 bases and J by 9 bases, leaving 6 bases between them. Germline V gene data show CDR1 as MGHRA and CDR2 as YSYEKL. The CDR3 is made up of 13 amino acids. The CDR3 region has the DNA TGCGCCAGCAGCCAAGAGGGAGTTTCACCCCTCCACTTT. Residues: CASSQEGVSPLHF.

The V call is TRBV10-3, the J call TRBJ2-1; possibly TRBD1 or TRBD2 for D (6 bases each). CDR1 is ENHRY and CDR2 is SYGVKD in the germline V gene. The CDR3 length is 15 residues. V was pared by 4 bases and J by 8 bases, with 18 bases between. This CDR3 is CAISGGASELYEQFF. As DNA, the CDR3 is TGTGCCATCAGTGGGGGGGCTAGCGAGTTATATGAGCAGTTCTTC.

This clone came up once. V gene TRBV19 combines with J gene TRBJ2-2; a possible D gene is TRBD2 (6 bases). Germline CDR1 is LNHDA and CDR2 is SQIVND (reference sequence). Deletions cut 6 bases from V and 4 bases from J, with 12 bases between. The CDR3 contains 14 residues. The CDR3 DNA is TGTGCCAGTAGAATGGGCGGGACCACCGGGGAGCTGTTTTTT. This sequence encodes CASRMGGTTGELFF.

This chain links TRBV6-8 with TRBJ2-3; 13 nucleotides align to TRBD2. The CDR3 has 18 amino acids. Germline V gene lookup returns CDR1 MNHGY and CDR2 SAAAGT. With 5 bases clipped from V and 4 bases from J, the junction kept 12 bases outside the gene matches. The CDR3 protein is CASSDFSGLAGVPDTQYF. Written as DNA, the CDR3 is TGTGCCAGCAGTGACTTCTCTGGACTAGCGGGAGTTCCAGATACGCAGTATTTT.

V and J are TRBV9 and TRBJ2-1; perhaps TRBD1 as D (5 bases). Trimming removed 3 bases at V and 0 bases at J, with 10 bases between. This CDR3 is 15 amino acids long. From germline, CDR1 is SGDLS and CDR2 YYNGEE. The CDR3 DNA sequence: TGTGCCAGCAGCGAGCAGGGAAGCTCCTACAATGAGCAGTTCTTC. Translation gives CASSEQGSSYNEQFF. Variable domain in full (rest from reference TRBV9 and TRBJ2-1): DSGVTQTPKHLITATGQRVTLRCSPRSGDLSVYWYQQSLDQGLQFLIQYYNGEERAKGNILERFSAQQFPDLHSELNLSSLELGDSALYFCASSEQGSSYNEQFFGPGTRLTVL.

By share of the sample, this clone is medium-sized. The genes are TRBV6-8 and TRBJ1-4; 8 bases agree with TRBD1. In germline, CDR1 is MNHGY, CDR2 SAAAGT. J lost 4 bases, V lost 6 bases, and 4 bases had no gene match. CDR3 length equals 14 residues. The CDR3 sequence is CASRGQADNEKLFF. DNA for the CDR3: TGTGCCAGCAGGGGACAGGCAGATAATGAAAAACTGTTTTTT.